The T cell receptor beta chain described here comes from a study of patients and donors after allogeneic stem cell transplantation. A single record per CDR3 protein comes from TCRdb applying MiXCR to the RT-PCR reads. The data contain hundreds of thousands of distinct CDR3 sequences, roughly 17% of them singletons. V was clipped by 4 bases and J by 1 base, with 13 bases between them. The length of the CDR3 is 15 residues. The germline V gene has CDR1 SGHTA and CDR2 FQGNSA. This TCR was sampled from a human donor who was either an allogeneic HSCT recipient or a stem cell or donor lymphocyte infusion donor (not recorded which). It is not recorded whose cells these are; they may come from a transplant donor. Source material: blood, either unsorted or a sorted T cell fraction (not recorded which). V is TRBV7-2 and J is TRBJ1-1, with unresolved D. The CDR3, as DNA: TGTGCCAGCAGCTCTTCTTCCGGGAAGAACACTGAAGCTTTCTTT. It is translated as CASSSSSGKNTEAFF.